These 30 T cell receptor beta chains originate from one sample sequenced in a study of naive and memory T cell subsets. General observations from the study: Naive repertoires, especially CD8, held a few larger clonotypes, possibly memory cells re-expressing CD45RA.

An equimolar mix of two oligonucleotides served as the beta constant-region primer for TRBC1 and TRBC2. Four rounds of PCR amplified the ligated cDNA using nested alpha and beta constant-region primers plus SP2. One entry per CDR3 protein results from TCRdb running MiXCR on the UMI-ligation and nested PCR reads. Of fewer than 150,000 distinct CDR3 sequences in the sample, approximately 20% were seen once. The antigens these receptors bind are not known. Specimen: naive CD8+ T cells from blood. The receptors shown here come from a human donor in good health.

In DNA form, the CDR3 reads TGTGCCAGCAGTCTAGGAGCGGGACCTGAGCAGTTCTTC. Translated: CASSLGAGPEQFF. The V call is TRBV3-1, the J call TRBJ2-1; 7 bases line up with TRBD2. The germline gives CDR1 LGHDT, CDR2 YNNKEL (reference sequence). Losses at the gene ends were 6 bases for V and 9 bases for J; bases not matched to a gene: 8. This CDR3 spans 13 amino acids.

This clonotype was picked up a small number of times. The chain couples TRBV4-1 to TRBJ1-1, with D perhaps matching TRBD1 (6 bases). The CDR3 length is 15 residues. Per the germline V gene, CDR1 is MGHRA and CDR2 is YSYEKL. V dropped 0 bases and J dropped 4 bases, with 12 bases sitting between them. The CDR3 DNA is TGCGCCAGCAGCCAAGATGGAAGGGGGATCACTGAAGCTTTCTTT. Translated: CASSQDGRGITEAFF.

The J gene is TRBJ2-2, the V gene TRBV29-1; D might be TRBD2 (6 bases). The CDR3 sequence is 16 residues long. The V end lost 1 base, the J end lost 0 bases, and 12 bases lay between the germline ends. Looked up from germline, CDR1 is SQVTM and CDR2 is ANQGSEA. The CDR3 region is CSVEAISGTNTGELFF. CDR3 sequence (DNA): TGCAGCGTTGAAGCGATTAGCGGTACGAACACCGGGGAGCTGTTTTTT.

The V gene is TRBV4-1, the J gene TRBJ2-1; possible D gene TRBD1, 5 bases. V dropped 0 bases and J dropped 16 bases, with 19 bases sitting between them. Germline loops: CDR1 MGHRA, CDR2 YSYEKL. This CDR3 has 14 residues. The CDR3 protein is CASSQDGRGTGGFF. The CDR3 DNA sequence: TGCGCCAGCAGCCAAGACGGTAGGGGAACAGGCGGATTCTTC.

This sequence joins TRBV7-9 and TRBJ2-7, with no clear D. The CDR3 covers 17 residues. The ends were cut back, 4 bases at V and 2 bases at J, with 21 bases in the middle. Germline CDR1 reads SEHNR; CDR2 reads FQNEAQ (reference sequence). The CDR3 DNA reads TGTGCCAGCAGCTCGAACCCGCCCTCCCCCGGTCCCTACGAGCAGTACTTC. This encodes CASSSNPPSPGPYEQYF. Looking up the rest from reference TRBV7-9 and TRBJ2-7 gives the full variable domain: DTGVSQNPRHKITKRGQNVTFRCDPISEHNRLYWYRQTLGQGPEFLTYFQNEAQLEKSRLLSDRFSAERPKGSFSTLEIQRTEQGDSAMYLCASSSNPPSPGPYEQYFGPGTRLTVT.

The CDR3 loop is CASSQASGGTYEQFF. The DNA for the CDR3 is TGCGCCAGCAGCCAAGCGTCAGGGGGCACTTATGAGCAGTTCTTC. V and J are TRBV4-1 and TRBJ2-1; 8 nucleotides line up with TRBD1. Germline CDR1 and CDR2: MGHRA and YSYEKL. Trimming at V came to 1 base and at J to 8 bases, leaving 7 bases not matched to a gene. This CDR3 has 15 residues.

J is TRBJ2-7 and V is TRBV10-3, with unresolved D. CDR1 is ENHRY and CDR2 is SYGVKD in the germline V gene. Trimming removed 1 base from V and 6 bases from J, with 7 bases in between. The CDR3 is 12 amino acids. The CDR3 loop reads CAISELASEQYF. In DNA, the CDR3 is TGTGCCATCAGTGAGTTGGCCTCCGAGCAGTACTTC.

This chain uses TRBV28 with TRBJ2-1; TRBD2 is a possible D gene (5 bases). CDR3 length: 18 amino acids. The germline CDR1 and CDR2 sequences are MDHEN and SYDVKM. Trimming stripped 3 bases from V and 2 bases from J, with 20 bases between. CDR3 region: CASSFLYMERSPYNEQFF. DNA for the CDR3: TGTGCCAGCAGTTTCTTATATATGGAGCGGAGTCCCTACAATGAGCAGTTCTTC.

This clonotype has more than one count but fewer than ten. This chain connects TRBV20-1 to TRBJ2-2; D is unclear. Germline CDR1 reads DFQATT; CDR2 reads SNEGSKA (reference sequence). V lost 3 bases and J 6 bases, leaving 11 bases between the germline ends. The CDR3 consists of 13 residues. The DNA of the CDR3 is TGCAGTGCTAGCGAGCTGCACCCCGGGGAGCTGTTTTTT. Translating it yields CSASELHPGELFF.

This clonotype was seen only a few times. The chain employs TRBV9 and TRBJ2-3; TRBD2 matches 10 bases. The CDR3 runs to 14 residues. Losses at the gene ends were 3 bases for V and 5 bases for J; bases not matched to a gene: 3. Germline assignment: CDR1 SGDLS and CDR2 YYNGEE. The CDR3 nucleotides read TGTGCCAGCAGCGGAGCGGGAGGGGTAGATACGCAGTATTTT. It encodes CASSGAGGVDTQYF.

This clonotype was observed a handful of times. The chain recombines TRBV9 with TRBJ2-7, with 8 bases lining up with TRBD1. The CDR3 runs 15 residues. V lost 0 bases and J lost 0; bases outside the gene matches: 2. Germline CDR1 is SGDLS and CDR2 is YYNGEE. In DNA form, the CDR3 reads TGTGCCAGCAGCGTAGGACAGGGGACCTCCTACGAGCAGTACTTC. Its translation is CASSVGQGTSYEQYF. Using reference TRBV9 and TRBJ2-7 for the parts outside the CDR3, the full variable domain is DSGVTQTPKHLITATGQRVTLRCSPRSGDLSVYWYQQSLDQGLQFLIQYYNGEERAKGNILERFSAQQFPDLHSELNLSSLELGDSALYFCASSVGQGTSYEQYFGPGTRLTVT.

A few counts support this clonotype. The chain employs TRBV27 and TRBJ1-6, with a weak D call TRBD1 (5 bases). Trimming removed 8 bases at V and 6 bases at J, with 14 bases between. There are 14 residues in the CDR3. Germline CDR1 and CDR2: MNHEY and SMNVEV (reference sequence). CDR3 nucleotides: TGTGCCAGCGGTCCGGGGGTGGGTAATTCACCCCTCCACTTT. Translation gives CASGPGVGNSPLHF.

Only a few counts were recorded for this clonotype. As DNA, the CDR3 is TGTGCCAGCAGCCCCTGGACAGGCCAAGAGACCCAGTACTTC. This codes for CASSPWTGQETQYF. This chain connects TRBV3-1 to TRBJ2-5; 7 nucleotides agree with TRBD1. The CDR3 sequence is 14 residues long. Germline V CDR1 and CDR2: LGHDT, YNNKEL (reference sequence). The trim removed 4 bases at V and 1 base at J, leaving 3 bases unmatched.

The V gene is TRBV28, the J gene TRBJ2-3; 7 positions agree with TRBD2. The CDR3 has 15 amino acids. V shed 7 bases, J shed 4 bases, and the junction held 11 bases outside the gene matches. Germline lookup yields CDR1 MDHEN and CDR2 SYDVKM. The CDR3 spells CASISPGGLSDTQYF. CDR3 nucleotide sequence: TGTGCCAGCATCTCCCCCGGGGGGTTGTCAGATACGCAGTATTTT.

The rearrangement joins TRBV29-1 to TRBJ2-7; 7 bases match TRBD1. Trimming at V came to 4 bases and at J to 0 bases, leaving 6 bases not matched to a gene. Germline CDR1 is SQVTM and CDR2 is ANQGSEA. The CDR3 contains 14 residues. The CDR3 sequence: CSVGDRGLSYEQYF. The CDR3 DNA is TGCAGCGTTGGGGACAGAGGACTCTCCTACGAGCAGTACTTC.

CDR3 residues: CASSLGQRGPDTQYF. The CDR3 nucleotides read TGTGCCAGCAGCTTAGGCCAGAGGGGCCCAGATACGCAGTATTTT. The V and J genes are TRBV5-8 and TRBJ2-3; D possibly matches TRBD1 or TRBD2 (5 bases each). CDR3 length: 15 residues. V was shortened by 2 bases and J by 4 bases, with 14 bases between the two germline ends. Germline V lookup: CDR1 SGHTS, CDR2 YDEGEE.

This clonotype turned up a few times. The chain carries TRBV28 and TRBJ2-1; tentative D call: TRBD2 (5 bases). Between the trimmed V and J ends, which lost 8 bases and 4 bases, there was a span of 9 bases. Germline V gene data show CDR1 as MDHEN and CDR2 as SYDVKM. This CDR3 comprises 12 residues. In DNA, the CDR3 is TGTGCCAGCTATGAGCGGTACAATGAGCAGTTCTTC. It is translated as CASYERYNEQFF.

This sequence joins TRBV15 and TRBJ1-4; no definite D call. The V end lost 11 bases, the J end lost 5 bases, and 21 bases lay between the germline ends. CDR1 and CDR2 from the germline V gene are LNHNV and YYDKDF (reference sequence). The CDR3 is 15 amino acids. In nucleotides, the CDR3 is TGTGCCGCCGCCCCGGGTCAAGGAGGAAATGAAAAACTGTTTTTT. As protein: CAAAPGQGGNEKLFF.

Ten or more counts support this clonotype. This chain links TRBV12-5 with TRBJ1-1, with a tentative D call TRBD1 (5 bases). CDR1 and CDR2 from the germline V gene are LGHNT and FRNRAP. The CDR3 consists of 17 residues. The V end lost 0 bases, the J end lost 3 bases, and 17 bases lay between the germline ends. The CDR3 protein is CASGLVWEGKEDTEAFF. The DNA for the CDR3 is TGTGCTAGTGGTTTGGTATGGGAGGGGAAGGAGGACACTGAAGCTTTCTTT. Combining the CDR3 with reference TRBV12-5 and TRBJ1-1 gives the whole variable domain DARVTQTPRHKVTEMGQEVTMRCQPILGHNTVFWYRQTMMQGLELLAYFRNRAPLDDSGMPKDRFSAEMPDATLATLKIQPSEPRDSAVYFCASGLVWEGKEDTEAFFGQGTRLTVV.

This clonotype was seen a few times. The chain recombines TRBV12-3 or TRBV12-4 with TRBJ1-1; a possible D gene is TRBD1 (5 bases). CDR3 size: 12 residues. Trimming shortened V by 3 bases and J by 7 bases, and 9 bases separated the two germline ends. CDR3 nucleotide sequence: TGTGCCAGCAGTTTTAAGGGGTTTGAAGCTTTCTTT. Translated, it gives CASSFKGFEAFF.

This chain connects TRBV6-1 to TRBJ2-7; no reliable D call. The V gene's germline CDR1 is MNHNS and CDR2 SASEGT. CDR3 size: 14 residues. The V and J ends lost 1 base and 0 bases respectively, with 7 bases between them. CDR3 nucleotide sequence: TGTGCCAGCAGTGAAGTCACGTCCTCCTACGAGCAGTACTTC. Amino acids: CASSEVTSSYEQYF.

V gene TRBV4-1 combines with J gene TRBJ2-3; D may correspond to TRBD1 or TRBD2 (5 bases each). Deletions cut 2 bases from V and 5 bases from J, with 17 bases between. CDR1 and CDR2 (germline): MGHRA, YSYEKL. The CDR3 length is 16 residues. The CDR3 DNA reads TGCGCCAGCAGCCAAACCCGGGACCCTTGGGGAGATACGCAGTATTTT. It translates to CASSQTRDPWGDTQYF.

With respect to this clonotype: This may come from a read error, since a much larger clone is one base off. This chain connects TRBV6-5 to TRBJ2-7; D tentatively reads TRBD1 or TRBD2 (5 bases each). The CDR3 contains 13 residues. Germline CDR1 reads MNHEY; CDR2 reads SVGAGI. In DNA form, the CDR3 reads TGTGCCAGCAGCTTACAGGACTCCTACAAGCAGTACTTC. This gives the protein CASSLQDSYKQYF.

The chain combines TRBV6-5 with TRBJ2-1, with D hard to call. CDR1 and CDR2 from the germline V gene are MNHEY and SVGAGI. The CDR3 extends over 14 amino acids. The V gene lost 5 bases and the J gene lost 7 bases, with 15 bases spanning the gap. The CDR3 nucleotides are TGTGCCAGCAGTATTGTAGGCAGCCGGAATGAGCAGTTCTTC. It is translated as CASSIVGSRNEQFF.

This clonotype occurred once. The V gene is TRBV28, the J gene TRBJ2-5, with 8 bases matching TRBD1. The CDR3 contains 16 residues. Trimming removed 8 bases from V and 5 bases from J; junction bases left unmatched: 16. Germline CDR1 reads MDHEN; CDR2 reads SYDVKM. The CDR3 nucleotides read TGTGCCAGCGATGGACAGGGAGATCCAGGGGGGGAGACCCAGTACTTC. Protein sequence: CASDGQGDPGGETQYF.

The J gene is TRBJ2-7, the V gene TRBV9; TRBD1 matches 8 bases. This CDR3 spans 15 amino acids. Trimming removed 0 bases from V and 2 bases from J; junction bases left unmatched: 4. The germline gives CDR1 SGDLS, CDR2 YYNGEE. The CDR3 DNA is TGTGCCAGCAGCGTAGCCGGACAGGGTCCCTACGAGCAGTACTTC. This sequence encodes CASSVAGQGPYEQYF.

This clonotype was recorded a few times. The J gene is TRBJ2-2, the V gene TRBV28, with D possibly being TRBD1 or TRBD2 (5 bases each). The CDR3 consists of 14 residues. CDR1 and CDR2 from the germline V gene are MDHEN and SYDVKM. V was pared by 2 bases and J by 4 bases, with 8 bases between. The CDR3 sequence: CASSLPGGTGELFF. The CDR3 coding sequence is TGTGCCAGCAGTTTACCTGGGGGCACCGGGGAGCTGTTTTTT.

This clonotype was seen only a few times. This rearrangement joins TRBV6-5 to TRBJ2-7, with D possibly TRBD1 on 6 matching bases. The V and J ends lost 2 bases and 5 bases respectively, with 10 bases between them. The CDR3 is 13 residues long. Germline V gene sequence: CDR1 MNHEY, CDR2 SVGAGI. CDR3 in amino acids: CASSYQGFHEQYF. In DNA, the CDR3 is TGTGCCAGCAGTTACCAGGGGTTCCACGAGCAGTACTTC.

CDR3 coding DNA: TGTGCCAGCAGCTTCCCCGGGGCGAAACACGAGCAGTACTTC. This gives the protein CASSFPGAKHEQYF. The rearrangement uses TRBV7-8 and TRBJ2-7; D may correspond to TRBD1 or TRBD2 (5 bases each). Trimming left V 3 bases short and J 5 bases short, with 14 bases between. This CDR3 comprises 14 residues. Germline assignment: CDR1 SGHVS and CDR2 FQNEAQ.

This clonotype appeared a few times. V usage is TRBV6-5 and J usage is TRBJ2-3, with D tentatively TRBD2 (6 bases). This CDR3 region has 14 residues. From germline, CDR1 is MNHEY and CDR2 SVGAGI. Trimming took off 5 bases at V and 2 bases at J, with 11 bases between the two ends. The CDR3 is CASSHRGTTDTQYF. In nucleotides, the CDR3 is TGTGCCAGCAGTCATCGGGGGACCACAGATACGCAGTATTTT.